The 30 T cell receptor beta chains listed next were all sequenced from one sample in a study of CD8 T cells in Susac syndrome. Random hexamers served to reverse transcribe about 0.45 to 1 ug RNA. TCRdb re-analysed the immunoSEQ multiplex PCR reads in MiXCR, keeping a single row per CDR3 protein. The sample consists of fewer than 150,000 distinct CDR3 sequences, 91% of them appearing once. Material: CD8+ T cells from PBMCs. These receptors were collected from a human donor with multiple sclerosis.

This chain joins TRBV7-9 and TRBJ1-2; D is undetermined. CDR1 SEHNR and CDR2 FQNEAQ come from the germline V gene (reference sequence). The CDR3 length is 12 residues. V shed 6 bases and J shed 3 bases, with 8 bases lying between them. The CDR3 loop is CASRGWDYGYTF. DNA for the CDR3: TGTGCCAGCAGGGGTTGGGACTATGGCTACACCTTC.

The rearrangement joins TRBV6-2 or TRBV6-3 to TRBJ2-4; unclear D gene. Per the germline V gene, CDR1 is MNHEY and CDR2 is SVGEGT. V lost 7 bases, J lost 1 base, and 17 bases lay in between. CDR3 length: 16 residues. The CDR3 nucleotides are TGTGCCAGCATCAAGGACGGACGATTTGCCAAAAACATTCAGTACTTC. This translates into CASIKDGRFAKNIQYF.

Concerning this clonotype itself: An end of the junction does not agree with germline; a read error may underlie this. The V gene is TRBV12-3 or TRBV12-4, the J gene TRBJ1-2, with a weak D call TRBD1 (5 bases). The CDR3 runs 11 residues. CDR3 protein: CASRSGRADLF. The CDR3 coding sequence is TGTGCCAGCAGATCGGGACGAGCGGACCTCTTC.

The chain couples TRBV6-5 to TRBJ2-7, with 8 bases identical to TRBD1. This CDR3 has 14 amino acids. The V segment lost 10 bases and the J segment 4 bases; nucleotides outside the gene matches: 12. Germline V gene lookup returns CDR1 MNHEY and CDR2 SVGAGI. The CDR3 sequence is CATKPRTGRYEQYF. The CDR3 region has the DNA TGTGCCACCAAGCCTAGGACAGGGAGGTACGAGCAGTACTTC.

V gene TRBV5-5 combines with J gene TRBJ2-1, with 8 bases that match TRBD2. This CDR3 spans 16 amino acids. Trimming took 6 bases from V and 8 from J; bases not matched to a gene: 16. Germline CDR1 reads SGHKS; CDR2 reads YYEKEE (reference sequence). This CDR3 reads CASTPQAGVFADEQFF. The CDR3 region has the DNA TGTGCCAGCACTCCACAAGCGGGAGTTTTTGCGGATGAGCAGTTCTTC.

The chain employs TRBV7-8 and TRBJ2-3, with D unresolved. This CDR3 contains 14 residues. V lost 8 bases and J lost 0, with 12 bases in between. CDR1 is SGHVS and CDR2 is FQNEAQ in the germline V gene. CDR3 coding DNA: TGTGCCAGCGGGCATCCGAGCAGCACAGATACGCAGTATTTT. This gives the protein CASGHPSSTDTQYF.

The chain recombines TRBV30 with TRBJ1-1, with D maybe TRBD1 (5 bases). Per the germline V gene, CDR1 is GTSNPN and CDR2 is SVGIG (reference sequence). The CDR3 consists of 15 residues. V lost 1 base to trimming and J lost 3 bases, with 15 bases between them. CDR3: CAWSGWNQGDTEAFF. CDR3 coding DNA: TGTGCCTGGAGTGGCTGGAACCAAGGGGACACTGAAGCTTTCTTT.

In this sample, this clonotype turned up once. The chain recombines TRBV10-2 with TRBJ2-7; 7 bases fit TRBD1. V gave up 10 bases and J gave up 5 bases; unmatched junction bases: 14. Germline CDR1 WSHSY, CDR2 SAAADI. The CDR3 is 14 amino acids. CDR3 sequence: CATALQGYSDEQYF. The DNA of the CDR3 is TGCGCCACAGCTCTACAGGGGTACAGCGACGAGCAGTACTTC.

The rearrangement uses TRBV11-2 and TRBJ2-5; TRBD1 might be the D (6 bases). The germline V gene has CDR1 SGHAT and CDR2 FQNNGV. The CDR3 length is 14 residues. Deletions cut 4 bases from V and 3 bases from J, with 12 bases between. The CDR3 loop reads CASSSPGHEETQYF. The DNA for the CDR3 is TGTGCCAGCAGCTCCCCGGGACACGAAGAGACCCAGTACTTC. Full variable domain (missing parts from reference TRBV11-2 and TRBJ2-5): EAGVAQSPRYKIIEKRQSVAFWCNPISGHATLYWYQQILGQGPKLLIQFQNNGVVDDSQLPKDRFSAERLKGVDSTLKIQPAKLEDSAVYLCASSSPGHEETQYFGPGTRLLVL.

The chain is built from TRBV9 and TRBJ1-1; D call uncertain. Between the trimmed V and J ends, which lost 0 bases and 5 bases, there was a span of 5 bases. The CDR3 length is 12 residues. Germline CDR1 is SGDLS and CDR2 is YYNGEE. The CDR3 DNA follows: TGTGCCAGCAGCGTAGTAGAGACTGAAGCTTTCTTT. This sequence encodes CASSVVETEAFF.

This chain links TRBV28 with TRBJ1-1; no reliable D call. Germline CDR1 is MDHEN and CDR2 is SYDVKM. The CDR3 totals 14 residues. The V end lost 4 bases, the J end lost 0 bases, and 9 bases lay between the germline ends. CDR3 DNA: TGTGCCAGCAGTTGGAAAGGGCTGAACACTGAAGCTTTCTTT. Translation: CASSWKGLNTEAFF.

The chain joins TRBV2 to TRBJ2-2; TRBD1 matches 7 bases. The CDR3 contains 16 residues. V lost 4 bases, J lost 2 bases, and 7 bases stayed unmatched. CDR1 and CDR2 from the germline V gene are SNHLY and FYNNEI. CDR3 sequence (DNA): TGTGCCAGCAGTGGCCGAGACAGGGTAAACACCGGGGAGCTGTTTTTT. Encoded protein: CASSGRDRVNTGELFF. The entire variable domain, with the rest obtained from reference TRBV2 and TRBJ2-2, is as follows: EPEVTQTPSHQVTQMGQEVILRCVPISNHLYFYWYRQILGQKVEFLVSFYNNEISEKSEIFDDQFSVERPDGSNFTLKIRSTKLEDSAMYFCASSGRDRVNTGELFFGEGSRLTVL.

The CDR3 DNA reads as TGTGCCACCAGCAGAGATCTAGCGGGGCCTGGCACAGATACGCAGTATTTT. This sequence encodes CATSRDLAGPGTDTQYF. The chain links TRBV15 to TRBJ2-3, with 9 bases lining up with TRBD2. Germline-derived CDR1 and CDR2 are LNHNV and YYDKDF (reference sequence). V lost 0 bases to trimming and J lost 1 base; unmatched junction nucleotides: 5. There are 17 residues in the CDR3.

The chain recombines TRBV2 with TRBJ2-7; TRBD2 agrees at 9 bases. Germline values: CDR1 SNHLY, CDR2 FYNNEI. CDR3 length equals 15 residues. With 1 base clipped from V and 5 bases from J, the junction kept 6 bases outside the gene matches. The CDR3 DNA follows: TGTGCCAGCAGTGAAGAGGGACTAGCATTCGACGAGCAGTACTTC. It is translated as CASSEEGLAFDEQYF.

The chain carries TRBV7-2 and TRBJ2-7, with TRBD2 matching 11 bases. Per the germline V gene, CDR1 is SGHTA and CDR2 is FQGNSA. The CDR3 totals 14 residues. With 4 bases clipped from V and 5 bases from J, the junction kept 4 bases outside the gene matches. The CDR3 reads CASSSWTSGHEQYF. CDR3 in DNA: TGTGCCAGCAGCTCGTGGACTAGCGGGCACGAGCAGTACTTC.

V usage is TRBV29-1 and J usage is TRBJ2-2, with TRBD2 matching 12 bases. The V gene's germline CDR1 is SQVTM and CDR2 ANQGSEA. V trimming: 4 bases; J trimming: 6 bases; junction bases outside the gene matches: 9. The CDR3 runs 16 residues. The CDR3 DNA reads as TGCAGCGTTGCCTCCAGGACTAGCGGGGACCCCGGGGAGCTGTTTTTT. Protein: CSVASRTSGDPGELFF.

This clonotype was recorded only once. This sequence joins TRBV3-1 and TRBJ1-5; D call uncertain. There are 16 residues in the CDR3. V was clipped by 0 bases and J by 0 bases, with 9 bases between them. Germline V CDR1 and CDR2: LGHDT, YNNKEL (reference sequence). The CDR3 DNA sequence: TGTGCCAGCAGCCAAGACAGAGAATATAGCAATCAGCCCCAGCATTTT. Protein sequence: CASSQDREYSNQPQHF.

V usage is TRBV6-6 and J usage is TRBJ2-7; no definite D call. CDR3 length equals 14 residues. From germline, CDR1 is MNHNY and CDR2 SVGAGI (reference sequence). Trimming took off 0 bases at V and 3 bases at J, with 9 bases between the two ends. CDR3 protein: CASSYSGQNYEQYF. The CDR3 DNA sequence: TGTGCCAGCAGTTACTCAGGTCAGAACTACGAGCAGTACTTC.

The rearrangement links TRBV28 to TRBJ2-7, with D maybe TRBD1 (6 bases). The CDR3 is 13 residues long. Trimming stripped 6 bases from V and 4 bases from J, with 13 bases between. CDR1 is MDHEN, CDR2 SYDVKM, per germline. CDR3 in amino acids: CASRDSSEYEQYF. CDR3 DNA sequence: TGTGCCAGCAGGGACAGCTCCGAATACGAGCAGTACTTC.

The chain couples TRBV4-2 to TRBJ2-7; D remains ambiguous. Germline CDR1 is LGHNA and CDR2 is YNFKEQ. The CDR3 has 13 amino acids. Trimming took off 4 bases at V and 0 bases at J, with 7 bases between the two ends. The CDR3 sequence: CASSRPNSYEQYF. CDR3 DNA: TGTGCCAGCAGCCGTCCTAACTCCTACGAGCAGTACTTC.

The J gene is TRBJ1-4, the V gene TRBV12-3 or TRBV12-4; TRBD1 might be the D (5 bases). The CDR3 spans 15 residues. V was shortened by 1 base and J by 0 bases, with 6 bases between the two germline ends. The CDR3 sequence: CASSLGGTTNEKLFF. CDR3 DNA sequence: TGTGCCAGCAGTTTAGGGGGGACAACTAATGAAAAACTGTTTTTT.

The V gene is TRBV10-2, the J gene TRBJ2-2; D unresolved. Trimming removed 4 bases from V and 8 bases from J, with 14 bases in between. The CDR3 is made up of 14 amino acids. CDR1 is WSHSY and CDR2 is SAAADI in the germline V gene. The CDR3 nucleotides read TGCGCCAGCAGTGGACCTATTGTTCCTGGGGAGCTGTTTTTT. This translates into CASSGPIVPGELFF.

This chain joins TRBV20-1 and TRBJ2-4, with TRBD2 as a possible D gene (6 bases). Trimming shortened V by 1 base and J by 8 bases, and 12 bases separated the two germline ends. Germline values: CDR1 DFQATT, CDR2 SNEGSKA (reference sequence). This CDR3 spans 13 amino acids. The CDR3 region has the DNA TGCAGTGCTAGAGGGCGGGGAATCGACATTCAGTACTTC. It encodes CSARGRGIDIQYF.

The CDR3 reads CASSATGGDTGELFF. The CDR3 DNA follows: TGTGCCAGCAGCGCCACAGGGGGCGACACCGGGGAGCTGTTTTTT. The chain joins TRBV3-1 to TRBJ2-2; TRBD1 matches 9 bases. Trimming at V came to 5 bases and at J to 3 bases, leaving 4 bases not matched to a gene. Germline-derived CDR1 and CDR2 are LGHDT and YNNKEL (reference sequence). The CDR3 runs 15 residues.

V is TRBV27 and J is TRBJ2-2, with 8 bases fitting TRBD1. The CDR3 has 16 residues. V shed 5 bases, J shed 1 base, and the junction held 6 bases outside the gene matches. The germline V gene has CDR1 MNHEY and CDR2 SMNVEV (reference sequence). CDR3 nucleotides: TGTGCCAGCAGTCCATCGGACAGGGAGAACACCGGGGAGCTGTTTTTT. It translates to CASSPSDRENTGELFF.

This clonotype was observed once. The CDR3 is CASSYSTDLELFF. CDR3 nucleotides: TGTGCCAGCAGTTACTCGACCGACCTGGAGCTGTTTTTT. The chain combines TRBV6-5 with TRBJ2-2, with D unresolved. Trimming stripped 0 bases from V and 10 bases from J, with 9 bases between. CDR3 length equals 13 residues. From germline, CDR1 is MNHEY and CDR2 SVGAGI.

The chain has TRBV19 and TRBJ1-1, with 10 bases matching TRBD1. V trimming: 5 bases; J trimming: 3 bases; junction bases outside the gene matches: 6. The germline CDR1 and CDR2 sequences are LNHDA and SQIVND (reference sequence). The CDR3 sequence is 15 residues long. The CDR3 region is CASSPGTGVDTEAFF. The CDR3 DNA follows: TGTGCCAGTAGTCCCGGGACAGGGGTCGACACTGAAGCTTTCTTT.

The CDR3 DNA reads TGTGCCAGCAGCTTAGACCCCGGGACAGATTATGGCTACACCTTC. Encoded protein: CASSLDPGTDYGYTF. J is TRBJ1-2 and V is TRBV7-2; 7 bases line up with TRBD1. Trimming took 1 base from V and 5 from J; bases not matched to a gene: 7. Germline V CDR1 and CDR2: SGHTA, FQGNSA. The CDR3 is 15 residues long. The full variable domain, completed using reference TRBV7-2 and TRBJ1-2, is GAGVSQSPSNKVTEKGKDVELRCDPISGHTALYWYRQSLGQGLEFLIYFQGNSAPDKSGLPSDRFSAERTGGSVSTLTIQRTQQEDSAVYLCASSLDPGTDYGYTFGSGTRLTVV.

The chain recombines TRBV29-1 with TRBJ2-7; D tentatively reads TRBD1 or TRBD2 (5 bases each). The ends were cut back, 5 bases at V and 6 bases at J, with 17 bases in the middle. The CDR3 runs to 13 residues. CDR1 is SQVTM and CDR2 is ANQGSEA in the germline V gene. This CDR3 reads CSVNRDESGEQYF. CDR3 sequence (DNA): TGCAGCGTTAACCGGGACGAAAGTGGCGAGCAGTACTTC.

V is TRBV11-2 and J is TRBJ2-3; D is unclear. V was shortened by 1 base and J by 6 bases, with 8 bases between the two germline ends. Germline-derived CDR1 and CDR2 are SGHAT and FQNNGV. The CDR3 covers 13 residues. CDR3 loop: CASSLVVVDTQYF. CDR3 in DNA: TGTGCCAGCAGCTTAGTAGTTGTCGATACGCAGTATTTT.